This note documents a single T cell receptor (beta chain) sequence. Antigen specificity is unknown. This specimen belongs to a study of memory CD4+ T cells and cytomegalovirus serostatus. Whole-study results and caveats: About 40% of the roughly 160 known CMV-associated TCRbeta sequences appeared in CD4+ memory.

Generated by immunoSEQ multiplex PCR, the TCRdb table keeps only in-frame clones and is missing some. The sample has 45,000 or so clones, 79% seen once. This CDR3 contains 14 residues. CDR1 SNHLY and CDR2 FYNNEI come from the germline V gene. Trimming pared 7 bases from V and 7 bases from J, leaving 17 bases between. Single viable CD3+CD4+CD8-CD45RO+ cells were sorted as the memory CD4+ T cells. The clonotype was recovered from an adult in good health and CMV-seronegative. V gene TRBV2 combines with J gene TRBJ2-1; D is perhaps TRBD2 (6 bases). Sequenced material: memory CD4+ T cells from blood. The chain's CDR3 is CASKGLRAQNEQFF. The CDR3 nucleotides read TGTGCCAGCAAGGGACTCAGGGCGCAAAATGAGCAGTTCTTC.